The clone carrying this TCR beta chain has only a few counts. The sample belongs to a study of T cells in Graves' hyperthyroidism and ophthalmopathy. The ends lost 7 bases at V and 3 bases at J; junction bases unmatched: 8. The CDR3 has 14 amino acids. Germline V gene lookup returns CDR1 SGHRS and CDR2 YFSETQ. RNA transcripts provided the source from which TCR beta CDR3 regions were amplified. Primed by the HTBI set, a first-round RT-PCR was run on the TCR CDR3. TCRdb re-called the multiplex PCR reads with MiXCR, one entry per CDR3 protein. The table shows about 720,000 distinct CDR3 sequences, with 18% occurring only once.

The chain couples TRBV5-1 to TRBJ1-1; 8 bases align to TRBD1. This receptor was taken from a woman in her 50s with Graves' hyperthyroidism that later progressed to Graves' ophthalmopathy. The sequencing input was blood. CDR3 nucleotides: TGCGCCAGCGGGGTTGGACAGGGAGACACTGAAGCTTTCTTT. It yields the protein CASGVGQGDTEAFF.